This T cell receptor beta chain derives from a study of OX40 agonist ivuxolimab in advanced cancers. Study summary: Given to patients was ivuxolimab, an agonistic anti-OX40 (CD134) antibody. Having had anti-PD-1, anti-PD-L1 or anti-CTLA-4 therapy before was allowed, and around 39% had some.

Assay: immunoSEQ multiplex PCR; the TCRdb copy retains only in-frame clones and omits some. The data show approximately 74,000 clones, almost 90% seen once. A remark on this clone: The antigen remains unidentified.

Study observations and caveats: CD4+ T cells averaged fewer expanded clones than CD8+ T cells. Individuals who were partial responders at 0.1-3.0 mg/kg had clonal expansion that ranked among the lowest.

This CDR3 is 10 amino acids long. V gave up 5 bases and J gave up 10 bases, with 9 bases separating them. Germline V lookup: CDR1 DFQATT, CDR2 SNEGSKA (reference sequence). This specimen consisted of CD4+ or CD8+ T cells sorted from blood, obtained in a trial of the OX40 agonist ivuxolimab. This sequence joins TRBV20-1 and TRBJ2-1, with D possibly matching TRBD2 (5 bases). The source of this sequence is an adult with an advanced solid tumor such as melanoma, head and neck, liver or kidney cancer. CDR3 protein: CSAVLEEQFF. The CDR3 DNA is TGCAGTGCTGTACTAGAGGAGCAGTTCTTC.